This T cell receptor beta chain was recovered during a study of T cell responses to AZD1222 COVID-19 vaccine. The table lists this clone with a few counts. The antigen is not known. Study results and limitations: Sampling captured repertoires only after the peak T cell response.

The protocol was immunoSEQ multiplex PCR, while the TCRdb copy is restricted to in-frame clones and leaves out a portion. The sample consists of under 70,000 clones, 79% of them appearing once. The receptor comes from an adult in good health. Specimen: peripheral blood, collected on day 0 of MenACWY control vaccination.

The CDR3 nucleotides read TGTGCCAGCAGCCATGCCTCGAGGGAGCCTGAAGCTTTCTTT. It translates to CASSHASREPEAFF. The chain carries TRBV4-2 and TRBJ1-1, with D unclear. The CDR3 totals 14 residues. Germline CDR1 is LGHNA and CDR2 is YNFKEQ. V lost 3 bases and J 6 bases, leaving 14 bases between the germline ends.